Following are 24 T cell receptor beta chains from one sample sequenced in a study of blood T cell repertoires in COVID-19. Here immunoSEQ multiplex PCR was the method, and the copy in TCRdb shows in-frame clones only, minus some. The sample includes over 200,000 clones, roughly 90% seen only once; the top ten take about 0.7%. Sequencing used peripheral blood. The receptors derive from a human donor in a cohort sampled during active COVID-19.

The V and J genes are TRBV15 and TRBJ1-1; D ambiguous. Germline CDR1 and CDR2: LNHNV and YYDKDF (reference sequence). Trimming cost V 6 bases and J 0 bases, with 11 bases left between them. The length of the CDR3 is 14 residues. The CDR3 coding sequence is TGTGCCACCAGGAGGCGGGTAATGAACACTGAAGCTTTCTTT. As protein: CATRRRVMNTEAFF.

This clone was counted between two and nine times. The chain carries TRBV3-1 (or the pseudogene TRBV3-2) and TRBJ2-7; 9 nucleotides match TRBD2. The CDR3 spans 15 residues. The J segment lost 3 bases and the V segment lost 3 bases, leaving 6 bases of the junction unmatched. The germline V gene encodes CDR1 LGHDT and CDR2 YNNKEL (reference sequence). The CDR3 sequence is CASSHPSGGLYEQYF. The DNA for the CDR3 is TGTGCCAGCAGCCATCCCAGCGGGGGGCTCTACGAGCAGTACTTC.

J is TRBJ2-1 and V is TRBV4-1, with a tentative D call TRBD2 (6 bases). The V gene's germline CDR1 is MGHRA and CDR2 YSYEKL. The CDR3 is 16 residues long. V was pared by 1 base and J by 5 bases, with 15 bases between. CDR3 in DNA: TGCGCCAGCAGCCAAGGCGTAATAGCGGTTAACAATGAGCAGTTCTTC. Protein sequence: CASSQGVIAVNNEQFF.

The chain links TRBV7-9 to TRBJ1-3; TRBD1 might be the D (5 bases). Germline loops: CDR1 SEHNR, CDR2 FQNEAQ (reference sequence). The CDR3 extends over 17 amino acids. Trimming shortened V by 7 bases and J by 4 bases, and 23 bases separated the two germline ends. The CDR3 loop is CASTGRRASTDGNTIYF. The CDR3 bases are TGTGCCAGCACCGGACGCAGGGCGAGTACCGACGGAAACACCATATATTTT.

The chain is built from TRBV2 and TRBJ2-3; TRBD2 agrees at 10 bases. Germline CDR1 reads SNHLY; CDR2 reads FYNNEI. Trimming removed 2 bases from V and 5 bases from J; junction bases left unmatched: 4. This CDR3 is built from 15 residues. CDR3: CASSERGTSVDTQYF. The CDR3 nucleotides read TGTGCCAGCAGTGAAAGGGGGACTAGCGTAGATACGCAGTATTTT.

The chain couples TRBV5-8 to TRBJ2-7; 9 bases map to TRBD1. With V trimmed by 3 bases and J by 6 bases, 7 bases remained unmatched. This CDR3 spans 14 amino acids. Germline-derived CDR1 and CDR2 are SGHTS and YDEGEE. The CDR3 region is CASSYRQGGREQYF. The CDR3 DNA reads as TGTGCCAGCAGCTACCGACAGGGGGGACGCGAGCAGTACTTC.

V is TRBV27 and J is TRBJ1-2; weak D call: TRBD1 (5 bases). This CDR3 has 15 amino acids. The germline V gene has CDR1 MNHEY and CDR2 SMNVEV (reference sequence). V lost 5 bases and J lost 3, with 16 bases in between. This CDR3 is CASSNPGEGHYGYTF. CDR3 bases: TGTGCCAGCAGTAACCCGGGGGAGGGGCACTATGGCTACACCTTC.

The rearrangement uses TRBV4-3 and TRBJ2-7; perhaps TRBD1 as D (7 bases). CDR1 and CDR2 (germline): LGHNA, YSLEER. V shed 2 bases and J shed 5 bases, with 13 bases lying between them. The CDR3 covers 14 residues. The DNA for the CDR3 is TGCGCCAGCAGCCAATCTGGCAGGGGGGACGAGCAGTACTTC. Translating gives CASSQSGRGDEQYF.

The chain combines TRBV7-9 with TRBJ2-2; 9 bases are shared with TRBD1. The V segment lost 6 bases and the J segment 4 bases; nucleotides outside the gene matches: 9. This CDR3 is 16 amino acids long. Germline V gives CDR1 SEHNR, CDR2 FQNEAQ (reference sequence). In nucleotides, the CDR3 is TGTGCCAGCAGGCGTTCCGGGACAGGGCTCACCGGGGAGCTGTTTTTT. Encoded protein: CASRRSGTGLTGELFF.

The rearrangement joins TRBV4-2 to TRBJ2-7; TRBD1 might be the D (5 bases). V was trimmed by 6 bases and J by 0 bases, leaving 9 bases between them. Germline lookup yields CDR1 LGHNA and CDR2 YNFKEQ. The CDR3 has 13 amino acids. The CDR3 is CASRGVDSYEQYF. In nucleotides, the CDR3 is TGTGCCAGCAGAGGGGTCGACTCCTACGAGCAGTACTTC.

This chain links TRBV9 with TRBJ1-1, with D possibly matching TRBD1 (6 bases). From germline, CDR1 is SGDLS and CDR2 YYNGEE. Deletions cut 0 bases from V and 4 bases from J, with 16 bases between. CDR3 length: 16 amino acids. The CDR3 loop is CASSVGTLAGVTEAFF. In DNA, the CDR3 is TGTGCCAGCAGCGTAGGGACGTTGGCAGGGGTCACTGAAGCTTTCTTT.

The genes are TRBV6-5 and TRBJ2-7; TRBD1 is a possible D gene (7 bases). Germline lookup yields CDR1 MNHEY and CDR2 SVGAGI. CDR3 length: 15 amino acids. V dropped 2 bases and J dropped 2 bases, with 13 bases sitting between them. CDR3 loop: CASSYVAGGTYEQYF. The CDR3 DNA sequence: TGTGCCAGCAGTTACGTGGCAGGGGGGACCTACGAGCAGTACTTC.

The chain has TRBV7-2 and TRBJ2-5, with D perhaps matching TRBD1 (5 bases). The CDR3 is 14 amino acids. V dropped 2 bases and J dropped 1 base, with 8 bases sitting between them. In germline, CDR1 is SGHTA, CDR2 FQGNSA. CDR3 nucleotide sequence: TGTGCCAGCAGCTTAAGGGGCTTCCAAGAGACCCAGTACTTC. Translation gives CASSLRGFQETQYF.

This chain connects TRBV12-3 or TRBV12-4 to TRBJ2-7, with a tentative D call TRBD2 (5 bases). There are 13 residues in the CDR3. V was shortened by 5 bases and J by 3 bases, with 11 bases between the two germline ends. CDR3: CASSHTGNYEQYF. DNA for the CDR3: TGTGCCAGCAGTCATACGGGAAACTACGAGCAGTACTTC.

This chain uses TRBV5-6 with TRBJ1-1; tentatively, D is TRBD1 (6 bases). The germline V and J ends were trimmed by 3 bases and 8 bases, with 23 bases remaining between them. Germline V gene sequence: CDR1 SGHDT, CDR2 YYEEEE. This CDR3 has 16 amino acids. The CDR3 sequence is CASSSTSQGLPKEAFF. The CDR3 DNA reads TGTGCCAGCAGCTCCACGTCACAGGGATTGCCGAAAGAAGCTTTCTTT.

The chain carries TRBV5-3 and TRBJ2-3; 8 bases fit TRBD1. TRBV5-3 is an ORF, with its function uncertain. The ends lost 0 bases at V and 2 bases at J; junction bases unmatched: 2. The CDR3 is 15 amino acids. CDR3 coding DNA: TGTGCCAGAAGCTTGGAGGGACAGGCCACAGATACGCAGTATTTT. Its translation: CARSLEGQATDTQYF.

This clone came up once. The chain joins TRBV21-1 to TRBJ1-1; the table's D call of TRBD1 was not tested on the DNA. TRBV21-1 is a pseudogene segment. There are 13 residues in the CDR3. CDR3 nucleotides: TGTGCCAGCAGCAACCAGGGTCTAGCTGAAGCTTTCTTT. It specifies CASSNQGLAEAFF.

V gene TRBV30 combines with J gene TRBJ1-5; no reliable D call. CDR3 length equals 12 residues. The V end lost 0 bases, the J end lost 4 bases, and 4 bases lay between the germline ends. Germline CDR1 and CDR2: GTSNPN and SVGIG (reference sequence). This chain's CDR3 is CAWSVYNQPQHF. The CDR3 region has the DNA TGTGCCTGGAGTGTATATAATCAGCCCCAGCATTTT.

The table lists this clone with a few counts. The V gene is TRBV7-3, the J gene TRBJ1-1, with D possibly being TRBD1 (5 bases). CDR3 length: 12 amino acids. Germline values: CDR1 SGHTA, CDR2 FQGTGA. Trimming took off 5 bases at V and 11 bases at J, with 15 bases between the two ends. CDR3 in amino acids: CASSQTGGMAFF. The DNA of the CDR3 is TGTGCCAGCAGCCAAACAGGAGGGATGGCTTTCTTT.

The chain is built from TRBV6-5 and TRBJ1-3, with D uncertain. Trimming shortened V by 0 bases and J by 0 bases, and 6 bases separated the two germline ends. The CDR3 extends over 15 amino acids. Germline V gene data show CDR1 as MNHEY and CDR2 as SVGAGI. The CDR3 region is CASSYSTGSGNTIYF. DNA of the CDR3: TGTGCCAGCAGTTACTCGACGGGCTCTGGAAACACCATATATTTT.

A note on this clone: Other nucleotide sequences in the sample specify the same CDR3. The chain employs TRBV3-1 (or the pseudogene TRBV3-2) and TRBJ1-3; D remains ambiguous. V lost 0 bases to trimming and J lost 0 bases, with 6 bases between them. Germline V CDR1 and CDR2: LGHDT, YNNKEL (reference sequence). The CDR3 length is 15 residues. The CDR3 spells CASSQELPSGNTIYF. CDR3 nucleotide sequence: TGTGCCAGCAGCCAAGAACTCCCCTCTGGAAACACCATATATTTT.

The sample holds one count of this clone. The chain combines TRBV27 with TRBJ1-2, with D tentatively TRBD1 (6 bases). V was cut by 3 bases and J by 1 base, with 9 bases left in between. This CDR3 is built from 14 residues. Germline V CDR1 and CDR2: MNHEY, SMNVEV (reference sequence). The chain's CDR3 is CASSLRGRNYGYTF. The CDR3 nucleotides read TGTGCCAGCAGTTTGCGGGGGCGTAACTATGGCTACACCTTC.

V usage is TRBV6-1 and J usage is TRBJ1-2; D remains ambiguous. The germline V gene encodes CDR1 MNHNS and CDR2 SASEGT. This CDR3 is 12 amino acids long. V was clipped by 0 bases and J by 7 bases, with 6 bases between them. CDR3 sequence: CASSEAEGGYTF. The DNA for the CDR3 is TGTGCCAGCAGTGAAGCTGAGGGTGGCTACACCTTC.

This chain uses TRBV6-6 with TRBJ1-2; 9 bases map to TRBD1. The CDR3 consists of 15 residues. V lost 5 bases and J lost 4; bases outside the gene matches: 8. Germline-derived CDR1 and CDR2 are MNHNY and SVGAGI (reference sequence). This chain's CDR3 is CASSPGDRVFYGYTF. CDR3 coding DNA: TGTGCCAGCAGTCCCGGGGACAGGGTGTTCTATGGCTACACCTTC.